This T cell receptor (beta chain) was captured in a study of cytomegalovirus exposure and HLA in healthy donors. At the level of the study: HLA-typed donors were the source of tens of millions of unique TCRs, which an early data release held. Notes on the study in general: Immune exposure information comprised only CMV serostatus. According to an earlier analysis, most TCR beta V segments yielded productive rearrangements about 90% or about 30% of the time.

Deletions cut 1 base from V and 7 bases from J, with 14 bases between. Germline CDR1 reads SGHTA; CDR2 reads FQGNSA. The CDR3 totals 16 residues. This clone appeared a single time. Its antigen is not identified. Samples came from healthy bone marrow donors. PCR primers comprised 60 Vbeta and 13 Jbeta primers. Profiling relied on immunoSEQ multiplex PCR, and the TCRdb table lists in-frame clones only, not all of them. The sample carries around 78,000 clones, roughly 75% recorded once. The rearrangement uses TRBV7-2 and TRBJ1-6, with TRBD1 as a possible D gene (6 bases). Sequencing was done on a sample of PBMCs. The sequence came from a male donor in good health and CMV-seronegative. The CDR3 sequence is CASSLGLGQGNSPLHF. The CDR3 DNA sequence: TGTGCCAGCAGCTTAGGTTTGGGGCAGGGGAATTCACCCCTCCACTTT.